This passage covers 18 T cell receptor beta chains from one sample sequenced in a study of blood T cell repertoires in COVID-19. Clones were sequenced by immunoSEQ multiplex PCR, and TCRdb holds only the in-frame ones, with some missing. Found here are 200,000 or so clones, 70% to 85% of them singletons; the top ten hold about 4.8%. The sequencing sample was made of peripheral blood. The receptors originated from a woman younger than 45 with acute or convalescent COVID-19.

The chain is built from TRBV29-1 and TRBJ2-7; the D gene is possibly TRBD1 (6 bases). The V and J ends lost 6 bases and 4 bases respectively, with 16 bases between them. The germline CDR1 and CDR2 sequences are SQVTM and ANQGSEA. The CDR3 consists of 13 residues. This CDR3 reads CSVGPGGGYEQYF. CDR3 nucleotide sequence: TGCAGCGTAGGGCCTGGGGGCGGATACGAGCAGTACTTC.

The chain has TRBV9 and TRBJ2-2; D may be TRBD2 (6 bases). The CDR3 contains 14 residues. V lost 7 bases and J 5 bases, leaving 15 bases between the germline ends. Germline V gene lookup returns CDR1 SGDLS and CDR2 YYNGEE. CDR3 nucleotides: TGTGCCAGCCGAAAGCTAGCGACGACCGGGGAGCTGTTTTTT. This translates into CASRKLATTGELFF.

This clone was recorded only once. J is TRBJ2-7 and V is TRBV5-4, with 13 bases matching TRBD2. Germline values: CDR1 SGHNT, CDR2 YYREEE (reference sequence). The CDR3 contains 19 residues. V was clipped by 0 bases and J by 0 bases; unmatched bases: 9. The CDR3 sequence: CASSLAGLAGRGDSYEQYF. The CDR3 region has the DNA TGTGCCAGCAGCTTGGCGGGACTAGCGGGAAGGGGCGACTCCTACGAGCAGTACTTC.

The CDR3 is CASGSQGNQPQHF. CDR3 nucleotides: TGTGCCAGCGGATCACAGGGGAACCAGCCCCAGCATTTT. The chain couples TRBV27 to TRBJ1-5, with 7 positions matching TRBD1. The J segment lost 7 bases and the V segment lost 8 bases, leaving 8 bases of the junction unmatched. There are 13 residues in the CDR3. In germline, CDR1 is MNHEY, CDR2 SMNVEV (reference sequence).

The chain links TRBV19 to TRBJ2-1; 8 bases align to TRBD1. Germline lookup yields CDR1 LNHDA and CDR2 SQIVND (reference sequence). This CDR3 contains 14 residues. The J segment lost 8 bases and the V segment lost 5 bases, leaving 8 bases of the junction unmatched. The CDR3 loop is CASSVTGVDDEQFF. Here the CDR3 DNA reads TGTGCCAGTAGTGTGACAGGGGTAGATGATGAGCAGTTCTTC.

The V call is TRBV7-9, the J call TRBJ2-1; a weak D match, TRBD2 (6 bases). The CDR3 runs 14 residues. CDR1 is SEHNR and CDR2 is FQNEAQ in the germline V gene (reference sequence). V lost 7 bases, J lost 8 bases, and 18 bases lay in between. CDR3 sequence: CASTSRGLTDEQFF. The CDR3 bases are TGTGCCAGCACTTCCCGGGGACTGACCGATGAGCAGTTCTTC. Full variable domain (missing parts from reference TRBV7-9 and TRBJ2-1): DTGVSQNPRHKITKRGQNVTFRCDPISEHNRLYWYRQTLGQGPEFLTYFQNEAQLEKSRLLSDRFSAERPKGSFSTLEIQRTEQGDSAMYLCASTSRGLTDEQFFGPGTRLTVL.

J is TRBJ1-6 and V is TRBV28, with 8 bases identical to TRBD1. Germline CDR1 and CDR2: MDHEN and SYDVKM. Germline trimming cut 4 bases from V and 10 bases from J; bases unmatched to any gene: 12. The CDR3 extends over 16 amino acids. The CDR3 DNA follows: TGTGCCAGCAGTTCCCCACGCCAGGGGGCAGGATCACCCCTCCACTTT. It is translated as CASSSPRQGAGSPLHF.

The V call is TRBV27, the J call TRBJ1-6, with D possibly matching TRBD1 (6 bases). The V end lost 3 bases, the J end lost 1 base, and 25 bases lay between the germline ends. From germline, CDR1 is MNHEY and CDR2 SMNVEV (reference sequence). The CDR3 totals 21 residues. The CDR3 sequence is CASSFTGTRLPDWSYNSPLHF. The CDR3, as DNA: TGTGCCAGCAGTTTCACAGGGACCCGCTTGCCTGACTGGTCCTATAATTCACCCCTCCACTTT.

This clone was observed at least ten times. The chain has TRBV7-9 and TRBJ2-7, with a tentative D call TRBD1 (5 bases). The germline V and J ends were trimmed by 4 bases and 1 base, with 8 bases remaining between them. The length of the CDR3 is 13 residues. Germline values: CDR1 SEHNR, CDR2 FQNEAQ (reference sequence). The CDR3 is CASSWRQSYEQYF. Written as DNA, the CDR3 is TGTGCCAGCAGCTGGAGACAGTCCTACGAGCAGTACTTC.

This clone occurred once. The chain has TRBV16 and TRBJ2-7; a possible D gene is TRBD1 (8 bases). CDR3 length equals 16 residues. CDR1 and CDR2 from the germline V gene are KGHSY and FQNENV. Trimming removed 0 bases at V and 1 base at J, with 13 bases between. The CDR3 bases are TGTGCCAGCAGCCAATCGGGGGGGGACAGGTCCTACGAGCAGTACTTC. Its protein product is CASSQSGGDRSYEQYF.

The chain carries TRBV25-1 and TRBJ2-5; 8 nucleotides match TRBD1. V lost 5 bases and J lost 4; bases outside the gene matches: 6. CDR3 size: 14 residues. The V gene's germline CDR1 is MGHDK and CDR2 SYGVNS. This CDR3 is CASSKKTGGETQYF. The CDR3 DNA sequence: TGTGCCAGCAGTAAGAAAACAGGGGGAGAGACCCAGTACTTC.

This sequence joins TRBV4-1 and TRBJ1-5; the match to TRBD1 covers 7 bases. This CDR3 has 15 residues. Germline V gene data show CDR1 as MGHRA and CDR2 as YSYEKL. Trimming cost V 4 bases and J 7 bases; bases outside gene matches: 10. CDR3 DNA: TGCGCCAGCAGCCCTAGTAGACAGGGCGGACAGCCCCAGCATTTT. The encoded protein is CASSPSRQGGQPQHF.

The chain has TRBV29-1 and TRBJ2-3; 9 nucleotides match TRBD2. Germline V gives CDR1 SQVTM, CDR2 ANQGSEA. This CDR3 has 15 amino acids. V lost 6 bases and J lost 0; bases outside the gene matches: 7. The CDR3 protein is CSVGGTSSSTDTQYF. The CDR3 bases are TGCAGCGTCGGGGGGACTAGCAGTAGCACAGATACGCAGTATTTT.

The chain joins TRBV3-1 (or the pseudogene TRBV3-2) to TRBJ1-1; 8 positions agree with TRBD1. Trimming removed 3 bases from V and 3 bases from J; junction bases left unmatched: 6. Per germline, CDR1 LGHDT and CDR2 YNNKEL (reference sequence). The CDR3 totals 15 residues. The CDR3: CASSHNQGADTEAFF. As DNA, the CDR3 is TGTGCCAGCAGCCATAACCAGGGGGCGGACACTGAAGCTTTCTTT.

The chain couples TRBV6-1 to TRBJ1-1; D might be TRBD1 (6 bases). Germline-derived CDR1 and CDR2 are MNHNS and SASEGT. Between the trimmed V and J ends, which lost 4 bases and 4 bases, there was a span of 19 bases. CDR3 length equals 16 residues. CDR3 amino acids: CASSGRRTARTTEAFF. Here the CDR3 DNA reads TGTGCCAGCAGTGGGAGACGGACAGCAAGGACCACTGAAGCTTTCTTT.

The rearrangement joins TRBV19 to TRBJ2-5; D perhaps matches TRBD2 (5 bases). Germline values: CDR1 LNHDA, CDR2 SQIVND (reference sequence). Trimming took 10 bases from V and 3 from J, leaving 18 bases between them. The CDR3 extends over 14 amino acids. This chain's CDR3 is CATQDPPEEETQYF. The CDR3 DNA reads as TGTGCCACTCAAGACCCCCCGGAGGAAGAGACCCAGTACTTC.

The chain joins TRBV28 to TRBJ2-6; D possibly corresponds to TRBD2 (7 bases). Trimming left V 8 bases short and J 3 bases short, with 14 bases between. The CDR3 is 15 residues long. Germline CDR1 MDHEN, CDR2 SYDVKM. The CDR3, as DNA: TGTGCCAGCCGCCCGGGGGGCGGTGGGGCCAACGTCCTGACTTTC. Its protein product is CASRPGGGGANVLTF.

In its sample, this clone was seen many times. V and J are TRBV6-6 and TRBJ2-7, with 9 bases that match TRBD2. J was trimmed by 5 bases and V by 7 bases; bases with no gene match: 12. Germline-derived CDR1 and CDR2 are MNHNY and SVGAGI (reference sequence). The CDR3 spans 15 residues. The DNA of the CDR3 is TGTGCCAGCAACCTCATGAGCGGGGGGTGGGACGAGCAGTACTTC. Its translation is CASNLMSGGWDEQYF.